The 5 T cell receptor beta chains below all came from one sample that was sequenced in a study of metastatic and nonmetastatic thyroid tumors. Prior to thyroid surgery, none of the patients had received any treatment. Using MiXCR, TCRdb re-called clones from the PCR reads. The sample includes around 32,000 clones, approximately 8% of them seen just once. Sequenced sample: blood. The receptors originated from a female donor with papillary thyroid cancer or a benign thyroid nodule (not recorded which). Some clones in this sample may be carry-over from other donors' samples.

This clone was recorded a few times. This may stem from a read error, because a much larger clone lies one nucleotide away. V and J are TRBV12-5 and TRBJ1-3; TRBD1 matches 8 bases. This CDR3 is built from 16 residues. The germline V gene has CDR1 LGHNT and CDR2 FRNRAP. V dropped 6 bases and J dropped 3; count of bases not matched to a gene: 10. The CDR3 region is CASGKDRVPFGNTIYF. CDR3 sequence (DNA): TGTGCTAGTGGAAAGGACAGGGTCCCCTTTGGAAACACCATATATTTT.

Ten or more counts support this clone. The genes are TRBV7-9 and TRBJ2-5; the D is unclear. The germline V and J ends were trimmed by 3 bases and 5 bases, with 7 bases remaining between them. The CDR3 contains 12 residues. CDR1 and CDR2 from the germline V gene are SEHNR and FQNEAQ (reference sequence). CDR3 sequence reads: CASSFRMETQYF. The CDR3 DNA reads as TGTGCCAGCAGCTTCCGAATGGAGACCCAGTACTTC. The whole variable domain, remainder taken from reference TRBV7-9 and TRBJ2-5, is DTGVSQNPRHKITKRGQNVTFRCDPISEHNRLYWYRQTLGQGPEFLTYFQNEAQLEKSRLLSDRFSAERPKGSFSTLEIQRTEQGDSAMYLCASSFRMETQYFGPGTRLLVL.

This clone showed up many times. The chain recombines TRBV11-2 with TRBJ1-1; D unresolved. This CDR3 spans 12 amino acids. The germline CDR1 and CDR2 sequences are SGHAT and FQNNGV. Deletions cut 5 bases from V and 11 bases from J, with 15 bases between. CDR3 DNA sequence: TGTGCCAGCAGCCCCCCTGCCGGTCGGGCTTTCTTT. This codes for CASSPPAGRAFF.

This clone occurred many times. The chain couples TRBV9 to TRBJ1-2; 12 bases line up with TRBD1. Trimming removed 4 bases from V and 5 bases from J; junction bases left unmatched: 3. The CDR3 spans 14 residues. The germline gives CDR1 SGDLS, CDR2 YYNGEE. The CDR3 protein is CASSRDRGRYGYTF. The DNA for the CDR3 is TGTGCCAGCAGCCGGGACAGGGGGCGGTATGGCTACACCTTC.

The J gene is TRBJ2-3, the V gene TRBV18; TRBD2 is a possible D gene (5 bases). This CDR3 is 16 amino acids long. V lost 1 base and J lost 0, with 11 bases in between. CDR1 KGHSH and CDR2 LQKENI come from the germline V gene. For the CDR3, the DNA is TGTGCCAGCTCACCACAGACTGGCGGGAGCACAGATACGCAGTATTTT. Translating it yields CASSPQTGGSTDTQYF.